This T cell receptor (beta chain) appears in the sequencing data of a study of tumor-infiltrating lymphocytes in localized non-small cell lung cancer. Some clones are missing from TCRdb's copy, which holds only in-frame ones; the method was immunoSEQ multiplex PCR. In the table there are about 15,000 clones, roughly 72% of which are singletons. Trimming took off 1 base at V and 3 bases at J, with 13 bases between the two ends. Per the germline V gene, CDR1 is GTSNPN and CDR2 is SVGIG (reference sequence). The CDR3 covers 14 residues. Sequenced input: lung tumor tissue. V is TRBV30 and J is TRBJ2-7; D is unclear. The TCR sequence derives from a human donor with non-small cell lung cancer. Here the CDR3 DNA reads TGTGCCTGGAGTGAGGTGGGAATAGACTACGAGCAGTACTTC. Amino acids: CAWSEVGIDYEQYF.